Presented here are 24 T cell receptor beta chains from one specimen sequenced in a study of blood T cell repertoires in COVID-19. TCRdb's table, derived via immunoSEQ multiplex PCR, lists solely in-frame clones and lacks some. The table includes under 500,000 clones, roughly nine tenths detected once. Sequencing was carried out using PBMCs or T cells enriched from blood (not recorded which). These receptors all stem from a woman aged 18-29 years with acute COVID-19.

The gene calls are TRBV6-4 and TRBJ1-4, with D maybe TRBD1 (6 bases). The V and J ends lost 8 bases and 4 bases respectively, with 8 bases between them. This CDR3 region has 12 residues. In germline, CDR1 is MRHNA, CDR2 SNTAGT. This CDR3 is CASPGVNEKLFF. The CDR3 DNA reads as TGTGCCAGCCCAGGGGTTAATGAAAAACTGTTTTTT.

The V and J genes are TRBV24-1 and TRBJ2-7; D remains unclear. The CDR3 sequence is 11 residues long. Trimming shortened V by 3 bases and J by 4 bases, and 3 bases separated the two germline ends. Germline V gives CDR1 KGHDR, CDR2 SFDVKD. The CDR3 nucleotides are TGTGCCACCAGTGATCCGTACGAGCAGTACTTC. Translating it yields CATSDPYEQYF.

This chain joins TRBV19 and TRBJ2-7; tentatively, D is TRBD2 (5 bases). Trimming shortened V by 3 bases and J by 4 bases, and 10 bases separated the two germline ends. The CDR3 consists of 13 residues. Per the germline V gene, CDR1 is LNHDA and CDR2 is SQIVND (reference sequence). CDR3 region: CASSITPGYEQYF. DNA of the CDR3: TGTGCCAGTAGTATCACCCCGGGATACGAGCAGTACTTC.

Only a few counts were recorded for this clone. CDR3 sequence reads: CASSVGDEQYF. CDR3 bases: TGTGCCAGCAGTGTAGGGGACGAGCAGTACTTC. This rearrangement joins TRBV28 to TRBJ2-7; possible D gene TRBD1, 5 bases. CDR1 MDHEN and CDR2 SYDVKM come from the germline V gene. V lost 5 bases and J lost 5, with 7 bases in between. The CDR3 spans 11 residues. Together with reference TRBV28 and TRBJ2-7, the CDR3 gives the full variable domain: DVKVTQSSRYLVKRTGEKVFLECVQDMDHENMFWYRQDPGLGLRLIYFSYDVKMKEKGDIPEGYSVSREKKERFSLILESASTNQTSMYLCASSVGDEQYFGPGTRLTVT.

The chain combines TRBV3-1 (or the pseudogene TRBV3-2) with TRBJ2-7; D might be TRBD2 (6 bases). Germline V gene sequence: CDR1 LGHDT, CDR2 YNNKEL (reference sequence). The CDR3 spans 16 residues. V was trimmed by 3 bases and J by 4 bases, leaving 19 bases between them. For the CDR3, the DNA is TGTGCCAGCAGCCAGTTCCCCAGAGGGACTGCATACGAGCAGTACTTC. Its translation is CASSQFPRGTAYEQYF.

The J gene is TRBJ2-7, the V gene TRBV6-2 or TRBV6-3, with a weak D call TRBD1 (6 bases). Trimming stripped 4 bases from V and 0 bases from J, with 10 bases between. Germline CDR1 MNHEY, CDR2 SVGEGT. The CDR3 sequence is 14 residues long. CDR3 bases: TGTGCCAGCAGTTTACCAGGGGCCTCCTACGAGCAGTACTTC. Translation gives CASSLPGASYEQYF.

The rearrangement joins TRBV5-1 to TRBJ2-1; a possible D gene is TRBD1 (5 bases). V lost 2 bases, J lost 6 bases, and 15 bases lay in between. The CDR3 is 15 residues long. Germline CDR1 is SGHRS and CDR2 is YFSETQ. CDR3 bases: TGCGCCAGCAGCTTACAGGCAGGGCGCGGCAATGAGCAGTTCTTC. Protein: CASSLQAGRGNEQFF.

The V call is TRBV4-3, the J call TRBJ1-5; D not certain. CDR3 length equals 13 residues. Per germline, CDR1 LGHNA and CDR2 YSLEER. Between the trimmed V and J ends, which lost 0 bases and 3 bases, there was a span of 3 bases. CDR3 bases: TGCGCCAGCAGCCAAGATCACAATCAGCCCCAGCATTTT. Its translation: CASSQDHNQPQHF.

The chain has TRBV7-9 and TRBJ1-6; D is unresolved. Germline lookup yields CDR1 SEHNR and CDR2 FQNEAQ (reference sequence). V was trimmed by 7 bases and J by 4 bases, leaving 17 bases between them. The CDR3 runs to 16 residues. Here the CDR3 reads CASTTSPGFYNSPLHF. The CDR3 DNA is TGTGCCAGCACCACTTCCCCGGGATTTTATAATTCACCCCTCCACTTT.

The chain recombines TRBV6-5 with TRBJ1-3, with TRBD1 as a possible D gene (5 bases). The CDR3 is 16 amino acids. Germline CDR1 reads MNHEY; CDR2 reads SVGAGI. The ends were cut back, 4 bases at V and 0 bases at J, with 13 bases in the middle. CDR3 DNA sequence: TGTGCCAGCAGTTCAGCACAGGATTACTCTGGAAACACCATATATTTT. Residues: CASSSAQDYSGNTIYF.

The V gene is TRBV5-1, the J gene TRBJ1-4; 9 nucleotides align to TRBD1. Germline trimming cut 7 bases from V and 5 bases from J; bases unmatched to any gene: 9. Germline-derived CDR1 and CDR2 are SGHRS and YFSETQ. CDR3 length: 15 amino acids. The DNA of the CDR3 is TGCGCCAGCCAAGCCTCCGGGACAGGGAATGAAAAACTGTTTTTT. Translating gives CASQASGTGNEKLFF.

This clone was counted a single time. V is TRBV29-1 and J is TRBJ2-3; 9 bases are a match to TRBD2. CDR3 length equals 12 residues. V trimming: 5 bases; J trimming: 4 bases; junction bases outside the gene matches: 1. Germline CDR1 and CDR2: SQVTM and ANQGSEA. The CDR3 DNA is TGCAGCGTTCGCGGGGGGGCAGATACGCAGTATTTT. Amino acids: CSVRGGADTQYF.

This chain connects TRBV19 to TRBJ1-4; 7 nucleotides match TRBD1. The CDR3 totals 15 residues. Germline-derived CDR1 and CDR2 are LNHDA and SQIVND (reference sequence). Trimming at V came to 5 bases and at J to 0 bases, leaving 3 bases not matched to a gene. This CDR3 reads CASSPDRATNEKLFF. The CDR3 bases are TGTGCCAGTAGTCCCGACAGGGCAACTAATGAAAAACTGTTTTTT.

The CDR3 DNA reads TGTGCCAGCAGCGGAGTTGCCAGCTCCTACAATGAGCAGTTCTTC. The encoded protein is CASSGVASSYNEQFF. The V and J genes are TRBV5-4 and TRBJ2-1; unclear D gene. V lost 4 bases and J 0 bases, leaving 11 bases between the germline ends. The CDR3 covers 15 residues. CDR1 and CDR2 (germline): SGHNT, YYREEE (reference sequence).

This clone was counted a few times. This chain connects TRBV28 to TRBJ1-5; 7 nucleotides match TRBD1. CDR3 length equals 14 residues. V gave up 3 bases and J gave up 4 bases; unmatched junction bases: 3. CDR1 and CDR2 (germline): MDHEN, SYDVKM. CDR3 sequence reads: CASSLGQRNQPQHF. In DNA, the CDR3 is TGTGCCAGCAGTTTGGGACAGAGAAATCAGCCCCAGCATTTT.

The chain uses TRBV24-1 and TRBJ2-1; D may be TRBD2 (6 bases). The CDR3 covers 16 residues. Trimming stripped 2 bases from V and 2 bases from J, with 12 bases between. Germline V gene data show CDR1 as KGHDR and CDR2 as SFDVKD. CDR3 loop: CATSDSRTKAYNEQFF. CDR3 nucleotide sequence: TGTGCCACCAGTGATTCGCGGACTAAGGCCTACAATGAGCAGTTCTTC.

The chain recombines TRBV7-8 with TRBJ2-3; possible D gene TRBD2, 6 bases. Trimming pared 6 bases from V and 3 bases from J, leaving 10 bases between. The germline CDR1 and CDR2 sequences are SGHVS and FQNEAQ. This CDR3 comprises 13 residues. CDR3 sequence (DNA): TGTGCCAGCAGGACTAGAGTGACAGATACGCAGTATTTT. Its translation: CASRTRVTDTQYF.

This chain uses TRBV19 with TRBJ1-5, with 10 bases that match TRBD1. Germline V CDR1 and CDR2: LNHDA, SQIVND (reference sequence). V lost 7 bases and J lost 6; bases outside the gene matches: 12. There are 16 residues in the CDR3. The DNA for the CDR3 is TGTGCCAGTACATACGGACAGGGGGTGTCTCGTCAGCCCCAGCATTTT. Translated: CASTYGQGVSRQPQHF. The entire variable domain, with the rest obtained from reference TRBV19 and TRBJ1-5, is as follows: DGGITQSPKYLFRKEGQNVTLSCEQNLNHDAMYWYRQDPGQGLRLIYYSQIVNDFQKGDIAEGYSVSREKKESFPLTVTSAQKNPTAFYLCASTYGQGVSRQPQHFGDGTRLSIL.

CDR3 loop: CASSQERGGPRSGANVLTF. CDR3 coding DNA: TGTGCCAGCAGCCAAGAAAGGGGGGGGCCAAGGTCCGGGGCCAACGTCCTGACTTTC. This rearrangement joins TRBV3-1 (or the pseudogene TRBV3-2) to TRBJ2-6; perhaps TRBD2 as D (7 bases). There are 19 residues in the CDR3. The V end lost 0 bases, the J end lost 4 bases, and 19 bases lay between the germline ends. Germline CDR1 LGHDT, CDR2 YNNKEL (reference sequence).

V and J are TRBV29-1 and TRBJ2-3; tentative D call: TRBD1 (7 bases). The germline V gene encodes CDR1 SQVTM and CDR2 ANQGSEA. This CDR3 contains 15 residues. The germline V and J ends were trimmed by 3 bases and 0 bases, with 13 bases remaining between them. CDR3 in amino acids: CSVDLGGQSTDTQYF. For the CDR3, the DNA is TGCAGCGTTGACCTGGGGGGACAGAGCACAGATACGCAGTATTTT.

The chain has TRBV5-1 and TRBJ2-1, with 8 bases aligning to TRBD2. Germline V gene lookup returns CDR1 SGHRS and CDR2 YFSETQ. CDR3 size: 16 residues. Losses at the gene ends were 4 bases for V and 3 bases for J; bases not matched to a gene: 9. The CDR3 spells CASSTVGSGGYNEQFF. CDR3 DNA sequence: TGCGCCAGCAGCACGGTCGGGAGCGGGGGCTACAATGAGCAGTTCTTC.

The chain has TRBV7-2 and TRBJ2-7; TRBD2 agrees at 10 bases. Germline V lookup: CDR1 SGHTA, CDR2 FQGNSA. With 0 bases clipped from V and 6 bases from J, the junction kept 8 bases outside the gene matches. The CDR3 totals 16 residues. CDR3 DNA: TGTGCCAGCAGCTTAGCAGGGCTAGCGGGAGCAGCCGAGCAGTACTTC. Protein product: CASSLAGLAGAAEQYF.

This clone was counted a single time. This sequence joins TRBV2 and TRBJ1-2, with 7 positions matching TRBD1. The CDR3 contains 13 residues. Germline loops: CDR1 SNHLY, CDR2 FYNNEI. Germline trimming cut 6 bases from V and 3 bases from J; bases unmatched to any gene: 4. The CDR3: CASRRGQDYGYTF. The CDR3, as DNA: TGTGCCAGCAGGAGGGGGCAGGACTATGGCTACACCTTC.

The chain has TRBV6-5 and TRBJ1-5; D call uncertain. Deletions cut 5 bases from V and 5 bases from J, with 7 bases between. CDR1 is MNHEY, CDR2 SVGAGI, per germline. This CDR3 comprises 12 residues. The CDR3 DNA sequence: TGTGCCAGCAGTACGAGGGATCAGCCCCAGCATTTT. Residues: CASSTRDQPQHF.